Below, one TCR beta chain is given with its context. Germline CDR1 reads MNHEY; CDR2 reads SMNVEV (reference sequence). This CDR3 comprises 15 residues. The V and J ends lost 1 base and 4 bases respectively, with 13 bases between them. This sample is drawn from a study of CD8 T cells in Susac syndrome. A quantity of roughly 0.5 to 1 ug RNA underwent reverse transcription using random hexamers. An immunoSEQ multiplex PCR generated amplified TCR beta CDR3 products spanning 54 Vbeta and 13 Jbeta. TCRdb re-called the immunoSEQ multiplex PCR reads with MiXCR, one entry per CDR3 protein. The sample lists about 440,000 distinct CDR3 sequences; approximately 85% were seen once.

The TCR originated in a human donor with multiple sclerosis. The sequencing sample was made of CD8+ T cells from PBMCs. V and J are TRBV27 and TRBJ1-1; weak D call: TRBD1 (6 bases). In DNA form, the CDR3 reads TGTGCCAGCAGTTTATACAGGGATTTTGGCACTGAAGCTTTCTTT. It encodes CASSLYRDFGTEAFF.